These 9 T cell receptor beta chains were all obtained from the same sample, sequenced in a study of T cell changes during pregnancy in multiple sclerosis. Method: immunoSEQ multiplex PCR; TCRdb's copy keeps in-frame clones and lacks some. The table lists 65,000 or so clones, roughly 91% of them singletons. The input for sequencing was peripheral blood, taken in the second trimester of pregnancy. The receptors stem from a female donor in good health, enrolled as a control in a pregnancy study.

V is TRBV27 and J is TRBJ2-1, with TRBD2 matching 11 bases. CDR1 is MNHEY and CDR2 is SMNVEV in the germline V gene (reference sequence). This CDR3 has 17 residues. V lost 5 bases and J lost 8; bases outside the gene matches: 14. DNA of the CDR3: TGTGCCAGCAGTCTGGAATACGGGACTAGCGGTAAGGATGAGCAGTTCTTC. Translating gives CASSLEYGTSGKDEQFF.

The chain couples TRBV2 to TRBJ1-1, with 12 bases lining up with TRBD1. Germline CDR1 is SNHLY and CDR2 is FYNNEI. Unmatched junction bases numbered 10, after V lost 7 bases and J lost 4 bases. CDR3 size: 16 residues. CDR3 region: CASMDPGTGGSTEAFF. The CDR3 DNA follows: TGTGCCAGCATGGACCCCGGGACAGGGGGCTCCACTGAAGCTTTCTTT.

This chain links TRBV27 with TRBJ2-7; 12 bases are shared with TRBD1. J gave up 7 bases and V 6 bases, and 7 bases lay outside the gene matches. The CDR3 runs 14 residues. Germline V CDR1 and CDR2: MNHEY, SMNVEV (reference sequence). Here the CDR3 DNA reads TGTGCCAGCAGCATCCGGGACAGGGGGCTTGAGCAGTACTTC. Amino acids: CASSIRDRGLEQYF.

V is TRBV9 and J is TRBJ1-3; D may be TRBD1 (6 bases). The CDR3 extends over 18 amino acids. Germline V gene lookup returns CDR1 SGDLS and CDR2 YYNGEE. V was clipped by 3 bases and J by 0 bases, with 19 bases between them. The DNA of the CDR3 is TGTGCCAGCAGCGCTACTTACAGGGTAGATTACTCTGGAAACACCATATATTTT. The encoded protein is CASSATYRVDYSGNTIYF.

This chain joins TRBV28 and TRBJ2-7; no reliable D call. Trimming pared 3 bases from V and 4 bases from J, leaving 7 bases between. The CDR3 is 12 amino acids. CDR1 is MDHEN, CDR2 SYDVKM, per germline. DNA for the CDR3: TGTGCCAGCAGTTTGGCAGCGTACGAGCAGTACTTC. Protein sequence: CASSLAAYEQYF.

This rearrangement joins TRBV2 to TRBJ2-1; 7 bases match TRBD2. In germline, CDR1 is SNHLY, CDR2 FYNNEI. V trimming: 7 bases; J trimming: 7 bases; junction bases outside the gene matches: 10. The CDR3 contains 14 residues. This chain's CDR3 is CASIRGRERNEQFF. Here the CDR3 DNA reads TGTGCCAGCATCCGCGGGCGGGAGAGGAATGAGCAGTTCTTC.

This sequence joins TRBV6-1 and TRBJ2-1; 13 bases agree with TRBD2. The CDR3 runs 18 residues. V was clipped by 3 bases and J by 7 bases; unmatched bases: 12. The germline gives CDR1 MNHNS, CDR2 SASEGT. This chain's CDR3 is CASSDRLAGGVIGNEQFF. In DNA, the CDR3 is TGTGCCAGCAGTGACCGACTAGCGGGAGGTGTGATAGGGAATGAGCAGTTCTTC.

V gene TRBV14 combines with J gene TRBJ1-1; D might be TRBD1 (6 bases). Germline V gene sequence: CDR1 SGHDN, CDR2 FVKESK. The V end was cut by 6 bases, the J end by 2 bases, with 10 bases between. The CDR3 is 13 amino acids. In DNA, the CDR3 is TGTGCCAGCAGTCGGACAGTCAACACTGAAGCTTTCTTT. Translation gives CASSRTVNTEAFF.

The chain links TRBV6-5 to TRBJ1-2, with a weak D call TRBD1 (5 bases). Trimming stripped 0 bases from V and 7 bases from J, with 18 bases between. In germline, CDR1 is MNHEY, CDR2 SVGAGI. The CDR3 length is 16 residues. For the CDR3, the DNA is TGTGCCAGCAGTTACTCGATAGTGGGGGGAGTAGGTGGCTACACCTTC. This sequence encodes CASSYSIVGGVGGYTF.